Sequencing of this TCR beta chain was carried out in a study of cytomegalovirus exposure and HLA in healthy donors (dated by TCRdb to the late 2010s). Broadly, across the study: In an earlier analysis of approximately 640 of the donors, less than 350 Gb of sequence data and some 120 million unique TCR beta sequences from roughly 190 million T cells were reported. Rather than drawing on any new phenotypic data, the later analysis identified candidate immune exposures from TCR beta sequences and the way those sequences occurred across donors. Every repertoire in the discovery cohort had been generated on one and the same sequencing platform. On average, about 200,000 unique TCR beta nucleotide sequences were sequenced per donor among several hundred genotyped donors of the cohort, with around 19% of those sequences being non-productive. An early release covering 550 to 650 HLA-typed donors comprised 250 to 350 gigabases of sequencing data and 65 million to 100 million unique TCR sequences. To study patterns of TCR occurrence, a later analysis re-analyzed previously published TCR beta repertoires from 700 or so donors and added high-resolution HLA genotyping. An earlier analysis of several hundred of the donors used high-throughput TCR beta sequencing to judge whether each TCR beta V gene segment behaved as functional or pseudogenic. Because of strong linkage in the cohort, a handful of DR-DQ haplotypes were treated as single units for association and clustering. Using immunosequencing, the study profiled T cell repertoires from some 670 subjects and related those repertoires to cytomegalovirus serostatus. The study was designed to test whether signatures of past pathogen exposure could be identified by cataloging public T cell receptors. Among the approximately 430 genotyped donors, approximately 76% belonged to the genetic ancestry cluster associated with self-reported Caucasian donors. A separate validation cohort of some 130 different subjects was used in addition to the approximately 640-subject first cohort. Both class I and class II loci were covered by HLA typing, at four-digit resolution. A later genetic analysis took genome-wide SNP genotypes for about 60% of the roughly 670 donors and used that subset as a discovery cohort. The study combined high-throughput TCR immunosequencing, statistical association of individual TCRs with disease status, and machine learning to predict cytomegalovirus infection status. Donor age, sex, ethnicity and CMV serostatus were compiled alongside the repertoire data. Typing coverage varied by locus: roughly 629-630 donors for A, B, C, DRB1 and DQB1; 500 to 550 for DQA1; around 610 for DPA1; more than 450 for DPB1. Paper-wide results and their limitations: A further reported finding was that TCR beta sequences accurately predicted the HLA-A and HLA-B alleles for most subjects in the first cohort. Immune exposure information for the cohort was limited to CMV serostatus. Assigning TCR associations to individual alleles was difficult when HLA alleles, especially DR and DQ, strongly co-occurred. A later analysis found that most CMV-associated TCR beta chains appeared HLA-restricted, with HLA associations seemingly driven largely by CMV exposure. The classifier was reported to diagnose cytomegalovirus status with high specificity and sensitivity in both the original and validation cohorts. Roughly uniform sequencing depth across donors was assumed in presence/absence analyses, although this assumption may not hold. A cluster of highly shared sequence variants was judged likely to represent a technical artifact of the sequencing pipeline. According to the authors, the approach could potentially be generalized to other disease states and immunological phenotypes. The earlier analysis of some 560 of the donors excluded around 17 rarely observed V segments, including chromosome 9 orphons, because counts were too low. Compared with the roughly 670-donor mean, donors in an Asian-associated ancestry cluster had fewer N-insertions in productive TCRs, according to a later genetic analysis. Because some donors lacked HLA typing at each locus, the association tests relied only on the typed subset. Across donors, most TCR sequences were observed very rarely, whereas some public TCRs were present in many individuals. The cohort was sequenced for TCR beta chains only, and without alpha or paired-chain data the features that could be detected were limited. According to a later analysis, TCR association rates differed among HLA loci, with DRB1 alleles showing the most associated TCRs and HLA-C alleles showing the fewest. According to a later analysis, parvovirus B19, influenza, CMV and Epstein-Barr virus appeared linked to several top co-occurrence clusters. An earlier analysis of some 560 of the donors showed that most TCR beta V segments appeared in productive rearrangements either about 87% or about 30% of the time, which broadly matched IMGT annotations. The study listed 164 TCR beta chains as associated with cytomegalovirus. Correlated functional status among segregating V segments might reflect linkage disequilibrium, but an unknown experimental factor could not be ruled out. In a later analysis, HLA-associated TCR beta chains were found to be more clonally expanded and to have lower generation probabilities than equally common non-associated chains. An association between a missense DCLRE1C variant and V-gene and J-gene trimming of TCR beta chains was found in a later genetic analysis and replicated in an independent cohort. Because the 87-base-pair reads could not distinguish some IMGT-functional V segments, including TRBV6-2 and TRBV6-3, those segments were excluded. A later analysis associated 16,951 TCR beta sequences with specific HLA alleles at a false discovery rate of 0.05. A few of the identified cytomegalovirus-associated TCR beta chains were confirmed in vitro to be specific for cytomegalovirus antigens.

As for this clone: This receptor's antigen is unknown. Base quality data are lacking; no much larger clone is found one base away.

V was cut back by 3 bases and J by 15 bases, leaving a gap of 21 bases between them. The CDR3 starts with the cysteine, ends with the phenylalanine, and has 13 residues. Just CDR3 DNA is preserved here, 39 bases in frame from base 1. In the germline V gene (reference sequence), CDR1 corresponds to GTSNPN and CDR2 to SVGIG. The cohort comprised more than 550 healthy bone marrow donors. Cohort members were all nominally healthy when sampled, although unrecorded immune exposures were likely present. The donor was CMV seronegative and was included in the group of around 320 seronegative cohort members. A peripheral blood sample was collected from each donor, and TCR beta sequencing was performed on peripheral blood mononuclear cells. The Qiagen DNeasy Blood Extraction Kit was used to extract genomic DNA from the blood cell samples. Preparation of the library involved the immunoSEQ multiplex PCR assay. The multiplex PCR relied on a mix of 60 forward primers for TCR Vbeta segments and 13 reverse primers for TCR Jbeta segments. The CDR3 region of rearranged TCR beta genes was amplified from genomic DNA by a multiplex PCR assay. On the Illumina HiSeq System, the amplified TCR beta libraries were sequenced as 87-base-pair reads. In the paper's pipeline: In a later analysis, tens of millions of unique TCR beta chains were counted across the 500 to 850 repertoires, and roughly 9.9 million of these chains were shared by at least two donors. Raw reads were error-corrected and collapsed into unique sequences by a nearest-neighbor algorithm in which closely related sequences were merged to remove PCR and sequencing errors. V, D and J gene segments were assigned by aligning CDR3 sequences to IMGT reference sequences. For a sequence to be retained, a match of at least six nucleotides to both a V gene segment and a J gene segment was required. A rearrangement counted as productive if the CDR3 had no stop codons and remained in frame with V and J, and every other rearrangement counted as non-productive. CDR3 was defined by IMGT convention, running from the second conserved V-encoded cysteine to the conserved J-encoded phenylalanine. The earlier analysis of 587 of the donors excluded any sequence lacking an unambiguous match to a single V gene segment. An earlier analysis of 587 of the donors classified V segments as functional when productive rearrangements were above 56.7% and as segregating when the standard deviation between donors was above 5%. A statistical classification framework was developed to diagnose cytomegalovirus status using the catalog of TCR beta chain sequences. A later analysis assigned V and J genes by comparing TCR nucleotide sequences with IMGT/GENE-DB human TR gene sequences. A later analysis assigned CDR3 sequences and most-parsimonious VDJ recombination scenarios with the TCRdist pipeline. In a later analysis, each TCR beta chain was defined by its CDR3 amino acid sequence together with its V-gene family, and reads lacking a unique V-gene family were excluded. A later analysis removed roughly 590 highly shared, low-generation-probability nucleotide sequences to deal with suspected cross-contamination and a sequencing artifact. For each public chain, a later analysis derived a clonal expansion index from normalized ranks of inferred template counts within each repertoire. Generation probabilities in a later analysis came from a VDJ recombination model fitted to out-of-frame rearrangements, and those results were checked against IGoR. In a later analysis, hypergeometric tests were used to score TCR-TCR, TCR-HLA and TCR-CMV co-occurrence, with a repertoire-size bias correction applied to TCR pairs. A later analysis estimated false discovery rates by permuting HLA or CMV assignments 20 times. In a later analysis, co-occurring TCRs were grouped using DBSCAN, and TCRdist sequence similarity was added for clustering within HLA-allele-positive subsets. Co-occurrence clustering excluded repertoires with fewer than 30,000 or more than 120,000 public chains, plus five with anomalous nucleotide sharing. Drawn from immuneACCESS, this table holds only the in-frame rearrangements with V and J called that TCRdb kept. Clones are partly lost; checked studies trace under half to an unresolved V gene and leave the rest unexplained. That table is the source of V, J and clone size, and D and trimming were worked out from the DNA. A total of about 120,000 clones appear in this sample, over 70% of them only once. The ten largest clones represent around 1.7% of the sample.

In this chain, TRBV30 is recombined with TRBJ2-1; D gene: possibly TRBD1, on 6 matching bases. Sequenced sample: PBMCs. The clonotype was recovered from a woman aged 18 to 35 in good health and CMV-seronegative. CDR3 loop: CAWSPDSRIGGFF. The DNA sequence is TGTGCCTGGAGCCCGGACAGCCGAATAGGCGGGTTCTTC.